This record covers a single TCR beta chain. Method: immunoSEQ multiplex PCR; TCRdb's copy keeps in-frame clones and lacks some. The sample lists approximately 76,000 clones; 70% to 90% were seen once. This record belongs to a study of OX40 agonist ivuxolimab in advanced cancers. At the level of the study: Patients took ivuxolimab, an agonistic anti-OX40 (CD134) antibody. Prior anti-PD-1, anti-PD-L1 or anti-CTLA-4 therapy did not bar entry, and more than 35% had some.

CDR3 length equals 17 residues. Trimming pared 3 bases from V and 6 bases from J, leaving 24 bases between. Looked up from germline, CDR1 is PRHDT and CDR2 is FYEKMQ (reference sequence). The J gene is TRBJ2-7, the V gene TRBV13, with a possible D match to TRBD2 (6 bases). The clonotype was recovered from an adult with an advanced solid tumor such as melanoma, head and neck, liver or kidney cancer. The material was CD4+ or CD8+ T cells sorted from blood, obtained in a trial of the OX40 agonist ivuxolimab. The CDR3 bases are TGTGCCAGCAGCTTGGAGGAGGGATTGGAGTATCGGCCCGAGCAGTACTTC. This sequence encodes CASSLEEGLEYRPEQYF.